Listed below are T cell receptor beta chains from one sample, sequenced in a study of vaccination and CD4 T cells after COVID-19. Their antigen targets remain unknown. In TCRdb, the PCR reads were re-called with MiXCR into one record per CDR3 protein. The sample lists 15,000 or so distinct CDR3 sequences; less than 70% were seen once. Input material: CD4+ T cells from blood, cultured in vitro. These receptors all come from a human donor who had recovered from COVID-19. CDR3s include the opening cysteine and the closing phenylalanine or tryptophan. A D gene is named only where the DNA matches it firmly. Size tells how often a clone was seen (once, few, many) or the class of an expanded clone, and some rows leave it out.

J: TRBJ2-1; V: TRBV11-3; size: NA; D: NA; DNA: TGTGCCAGCAGTTCTCTGAAGGTGGATGAGCAGTTCTTC; CDR3: CASSSLKVDEQFF
J: TRBJ2-5; V: TRBV7-2; size: NA; D: TRBD2; DNA: TGTGCCAGCAGCGGACTAGCGGGAAGAAAAGAGACCCAGTACTTC; CDR3: CASSGLAGRKETQYF
J: TRBJ1-2; V: TRBV20-1; size: few; D: TRBD1; DNA: TGCAGTGCTCCAAGCAGGGGGCGCGGGGGAGGCTACACCTTC; CDR3: CSAPSRGRGGGYTF
J: TRBJ2-7; V: TRBV20-1; size: few; D: TRBD1; DNA: TGCAGTGCCCCGGGACAGGGAATAAGCGAGCAGTACTTC; CDR3: CSAPGQGISEQYF
J: TRBJ1-6; V: TRBV30; size: NA; D: NA; DNA: TGTGCCTGGAGTGGGACGGAAAATTCACCCCTCCACTTT; CDR3: CAWSGTENSPLHF
J: TRBJ1-1; V: TRBV2; size: NA; D: TRBD1; DNA: TGTGCCAGCAGGGGACAGCTGAACACTGAAGCTTTCTTT; CDR3: CASRGQLNTEAFF
J: TRBJ2-5; V: TRBV6-2/TRBV6-3; size: NA; D: NA; DNA: TGTGCCAGCAGTTACTACAGGGAGGGGACCCAGTACTTC; CDR3: CASSYYREGTQYF
J: TRBJ1-2; V: TRBV20-1; size: few; D: NA; DNA: TGCAGTGCGGAACAGGGAAACTATGGCTACACCTTC; CDR3: CSAEQGNYGYTF
J: TRBJ1-2; V: TRBV10-3; size: NA; D: NA; DNA: TGTGCCCTCAATCAACCGGGACGGAACTATGGCTACACCTTC; CDR3: CALNQPGRNYGYTF
J: TRBJ1-2; V: TRBV20-1; size: NA; D: TRBD1; DNA: TGCAGTGCGTGGGACAGGGAAGGCTACACCTTC; CDR3: CSAWDREGYTF
J: TRBJ2-1; V: TRBV19; size: NA; D: TRBD2; DNA: TGTGCCAGTAGTATCGGGCCAAATCGGGCTAGCGGGAGCCCCCCTGAGCAGTTCTTC; CDR3: CASSIGPNRASGSPPEQFF